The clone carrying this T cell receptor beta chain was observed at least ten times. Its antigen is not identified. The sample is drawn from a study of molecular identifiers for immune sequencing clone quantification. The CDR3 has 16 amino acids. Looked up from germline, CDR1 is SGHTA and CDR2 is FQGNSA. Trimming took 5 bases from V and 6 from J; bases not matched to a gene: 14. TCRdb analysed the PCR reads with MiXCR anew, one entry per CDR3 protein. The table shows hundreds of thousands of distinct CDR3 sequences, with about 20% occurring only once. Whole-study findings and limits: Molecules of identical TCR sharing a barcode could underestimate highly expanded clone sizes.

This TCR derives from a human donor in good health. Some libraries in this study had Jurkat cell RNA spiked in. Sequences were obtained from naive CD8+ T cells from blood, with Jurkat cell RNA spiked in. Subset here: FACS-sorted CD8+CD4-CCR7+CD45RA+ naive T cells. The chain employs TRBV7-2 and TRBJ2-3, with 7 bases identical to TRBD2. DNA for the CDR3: TGTGCCAGCAGCAACACCCTTATTTGGGGAGGGGATACGCAGTATTTT. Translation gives CASSNTLIWGGDTQYF. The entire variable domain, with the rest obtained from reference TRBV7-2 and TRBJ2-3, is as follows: GAGVSQSPSNKVTEKGKDVELRCDPISGHTALYWYRQSLGQGLEFLIYFQGNSAPDKSGLPSDRFSAERTGGSVSTLTIQRTQQEDSAVYLCASSNTLIWGGDTQYFGPGTRLTVL.